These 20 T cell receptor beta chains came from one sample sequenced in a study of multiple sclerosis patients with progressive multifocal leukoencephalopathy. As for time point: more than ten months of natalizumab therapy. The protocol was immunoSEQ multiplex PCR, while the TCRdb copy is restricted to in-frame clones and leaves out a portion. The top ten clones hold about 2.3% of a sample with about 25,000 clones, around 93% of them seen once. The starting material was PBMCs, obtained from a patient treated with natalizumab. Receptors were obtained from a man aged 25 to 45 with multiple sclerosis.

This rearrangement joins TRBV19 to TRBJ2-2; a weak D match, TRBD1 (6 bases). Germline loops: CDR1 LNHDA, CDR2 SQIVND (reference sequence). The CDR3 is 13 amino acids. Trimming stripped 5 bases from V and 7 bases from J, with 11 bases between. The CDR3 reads CASSSTGHGELFF. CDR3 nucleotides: TGTGCCAGTAGTTCCACAGGGCACGGGGAGCTGTTTTTT.

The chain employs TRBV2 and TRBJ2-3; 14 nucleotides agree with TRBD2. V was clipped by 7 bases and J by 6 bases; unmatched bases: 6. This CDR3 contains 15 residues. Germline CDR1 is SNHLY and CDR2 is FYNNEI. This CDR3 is CASNPGLAGADTQYF. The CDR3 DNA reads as TGTGCCAGCAACCCGGGACTAGCGGGAGCCGATACGCAGTATTTT.

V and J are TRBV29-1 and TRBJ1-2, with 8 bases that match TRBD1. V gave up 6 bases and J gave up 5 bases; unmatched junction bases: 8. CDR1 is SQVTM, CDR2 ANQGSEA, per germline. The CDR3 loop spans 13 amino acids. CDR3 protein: CSVPDREGYGYTF. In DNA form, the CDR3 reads TGCAGCGTGCCGGACAGGGAGGGTTATGGCTACACCTTC.

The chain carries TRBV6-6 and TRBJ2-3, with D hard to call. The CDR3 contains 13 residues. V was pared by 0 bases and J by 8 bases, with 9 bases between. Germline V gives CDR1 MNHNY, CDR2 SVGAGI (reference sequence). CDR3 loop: CASSYSALRTQYF. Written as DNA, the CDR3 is TGTGCCAGCAGTTACTCGGCGCTGCGTACGCAGTATTTT.

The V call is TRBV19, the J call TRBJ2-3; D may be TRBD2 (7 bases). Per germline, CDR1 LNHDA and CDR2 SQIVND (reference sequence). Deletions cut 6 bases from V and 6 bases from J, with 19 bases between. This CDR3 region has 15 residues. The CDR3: CASSMGGSQGDTQYF. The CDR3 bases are TGTGCCAGTAGCATGGGCGGGAGTCAGGGGGATACGCAGTATTTT.

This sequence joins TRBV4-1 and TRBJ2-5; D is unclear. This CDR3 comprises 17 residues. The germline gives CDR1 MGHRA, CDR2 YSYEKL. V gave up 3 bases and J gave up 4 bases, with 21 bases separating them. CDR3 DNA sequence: TGCGCCAGCAGCCAGTTCGGGCATGGAACTATGGGAGAGACCCAGTACTTC. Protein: CASSQFGHGTMGETQYF.

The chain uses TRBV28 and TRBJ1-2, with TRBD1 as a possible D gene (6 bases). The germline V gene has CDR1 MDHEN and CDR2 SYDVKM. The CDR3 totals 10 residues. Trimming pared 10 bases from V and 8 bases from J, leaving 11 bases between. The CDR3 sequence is CAIEGVGYTF. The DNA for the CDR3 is TGTGCCATAGAGGGGGTCGGCTACACCTTC.

CDR3 amino acids: CASSYTTTDTQYF. Here the CDR3 DNA reads TGTGCCAGCAGCTATACTACCACAGATACGCAGTATTTT. V and J are TRBV11-2 and TRBJ2-3; D is unresolved. From germline, CDR1 is SGHAT and CDR2 FQNNGV. This CDR3 is 13 amino acids long. Trimming removed 4 bases at V and 2 bases at J, with 7 bases between.

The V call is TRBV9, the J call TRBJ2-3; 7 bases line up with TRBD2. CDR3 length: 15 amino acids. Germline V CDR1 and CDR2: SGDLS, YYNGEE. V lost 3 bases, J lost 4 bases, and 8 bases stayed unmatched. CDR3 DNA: TGTGCCAGCAGCGCCTGGTCCAGCGGGGCAGATACGCAGTATTTT. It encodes CASSAWSSGADTQYF.

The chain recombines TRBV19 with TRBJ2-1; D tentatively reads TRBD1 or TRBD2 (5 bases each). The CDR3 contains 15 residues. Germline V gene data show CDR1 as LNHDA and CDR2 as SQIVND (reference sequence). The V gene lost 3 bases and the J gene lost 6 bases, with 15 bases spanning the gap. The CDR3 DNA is TGTGCCAGTAGTATCGTCGGGGCACCAAGCAATGAGCAGTTCTTC. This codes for CASSIVGAPSNEQFF. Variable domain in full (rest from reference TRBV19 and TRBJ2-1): DGGITQSPKYLFRKEGQNVTLSCEQNLNHDAMYWYRQDPGQGLRLIYYSQIVNDFQKGDIAEGYSVSREKKESFPLTVTSAQKNPTAFYLCASSIVGAPSNEQFFGPGTRLTVL.

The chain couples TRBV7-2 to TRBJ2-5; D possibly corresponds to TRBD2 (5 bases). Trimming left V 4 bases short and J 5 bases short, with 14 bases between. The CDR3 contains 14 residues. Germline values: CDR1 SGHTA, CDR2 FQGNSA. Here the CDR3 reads CASSSAGGWETQYF. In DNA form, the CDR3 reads TGTGCCAGCAGCTCCGCGGGTGGGTGGGAGACCCAGTACTTC.

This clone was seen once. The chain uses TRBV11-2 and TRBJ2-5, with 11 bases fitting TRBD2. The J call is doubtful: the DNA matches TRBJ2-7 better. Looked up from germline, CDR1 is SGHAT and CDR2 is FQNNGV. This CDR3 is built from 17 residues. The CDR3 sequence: CASSLELAGGWSYEQYF. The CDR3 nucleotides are TGTGCCAGCAGCTTAGAGCTAGCGGGAGGATGGTCCTACGAGCAGTACTTC.

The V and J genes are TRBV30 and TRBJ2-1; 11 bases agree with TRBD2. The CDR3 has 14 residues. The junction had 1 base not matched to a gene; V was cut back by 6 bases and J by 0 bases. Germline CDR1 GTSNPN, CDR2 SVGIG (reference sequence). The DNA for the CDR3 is TGTGCCTGCACTAGCGGGAGCTCCTACAATGAGCAGTTCTTC. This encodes CACTSGSSYNEQFF.

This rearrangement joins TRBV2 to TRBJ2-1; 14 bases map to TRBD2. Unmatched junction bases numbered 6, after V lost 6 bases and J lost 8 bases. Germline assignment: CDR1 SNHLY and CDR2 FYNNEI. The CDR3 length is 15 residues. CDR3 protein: CASSDRLAGGDEQFF. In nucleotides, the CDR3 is TGTGCCAGCAGCGATAGACTAGCGGGAGGGGATGAGCAGTTCTTC.

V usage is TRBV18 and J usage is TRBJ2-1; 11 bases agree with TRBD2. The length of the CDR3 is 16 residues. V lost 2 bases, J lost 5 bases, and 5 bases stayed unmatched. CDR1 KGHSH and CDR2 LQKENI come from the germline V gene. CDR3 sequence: CASSPALAGGDNEQFF. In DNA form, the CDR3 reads TGTGCCAGCTCACCAGCGTTAGCGGGGGGGGACAATGAGCAGTTCTTC.

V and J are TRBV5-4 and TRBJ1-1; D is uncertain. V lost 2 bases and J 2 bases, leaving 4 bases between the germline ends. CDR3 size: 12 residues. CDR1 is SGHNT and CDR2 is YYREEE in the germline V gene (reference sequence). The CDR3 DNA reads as TGTGCCAGCAGCTTATCAAACACTGAAGCTTTCTTT. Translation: CASSLSNTEAFF.

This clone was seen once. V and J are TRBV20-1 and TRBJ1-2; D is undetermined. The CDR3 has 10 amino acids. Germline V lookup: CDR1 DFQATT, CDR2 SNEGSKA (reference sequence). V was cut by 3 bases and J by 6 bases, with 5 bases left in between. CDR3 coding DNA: TGCAGTGCTAGCTTCAATGGCTACACCTTC. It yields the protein CSASFNGYTF.

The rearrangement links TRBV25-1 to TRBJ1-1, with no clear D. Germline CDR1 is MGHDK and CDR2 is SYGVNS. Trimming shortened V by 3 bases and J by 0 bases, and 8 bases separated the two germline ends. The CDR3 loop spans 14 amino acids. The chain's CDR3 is CASSEPDLNTEAFF. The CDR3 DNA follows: TGTGCCAGCAGTGAGCCCGACCTGAACACTGAAGCTTTCTTT.

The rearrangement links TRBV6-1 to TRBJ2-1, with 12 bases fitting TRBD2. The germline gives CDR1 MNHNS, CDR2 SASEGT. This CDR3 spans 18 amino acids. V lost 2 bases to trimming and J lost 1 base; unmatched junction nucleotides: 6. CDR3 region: CASSERTSGALSYNEQFF. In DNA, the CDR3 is TGTGCCAGCAGTGAAAGGACTAGCGGGGCTCTATCCTACAATGAGCAGTTCTTC.

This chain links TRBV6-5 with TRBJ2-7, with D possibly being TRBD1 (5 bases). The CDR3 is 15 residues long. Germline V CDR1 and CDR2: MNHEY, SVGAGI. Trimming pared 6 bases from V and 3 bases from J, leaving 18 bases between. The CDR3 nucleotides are TGTGCCAGCAGGAGAACAGGACGCGGCCGCTACGAGCAGTACGTC. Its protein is CASRRTGRGRYEQYV.